A selection of T cell receptor beta chains follows, all from one sample in a study of PD-1 blockade in classical Hodgkin lymphoma. Sequencing used immunoSEQ multiplex PCR; TCRdb keeps in-frame clones, though not all of them. Seen here are about 22,000 clones, roughly 94% observed once, and the top ten hold roughly 5.1%. Material for sequencing was peripheral blood mononuclear cells (PBMCs). These receptors all stem from a human donor with classical Hodgkin lymphoma. CDR3s include the opening cysteine and the closing phenylalanine or tryptophan. Each record gives: clone size, J gene, V gene, D gene, CDR3 protein, CDR3 DNA. A D gene is named only where the DNA matches it firmly. Some rows mark clone size as missing; the rest say once, few, many or name a class of expanded clone.

-	TRBJ2-5	TRBV15	TRBD2	CATSRDLAGETQYF	TGTGCCACCAGCAGAGACCTAGCGGGAGAGACCCAGTACTTC
-	TRBJ2-5	TRBV9	TRBD1	CASSGGRQGEETQYF	TGTGCCAGCAGCGGCGGCCGACAGGGGGAAGAGACCCAGTACTTC
-	TRBJ2-5	TRBV16	-	CASSGDRELYF	TGTGCCAGCAGCGGCGACCGGGAACTGTACTTC
-	TRBJ2-7	TRBV7-2	-	CASSLALSYEQYF	TGTGCCAGCAGCTTAGCGCTTAGCTACGAGCAGTACTTC
-	TRBJ2-3	TRBV4-3	-	CASSQERSGWDTQYF	TGCGCCAGCAGCCAAGAGCGTAGCGGCTGGGATACGCAGTATTTT
-	TRBJ2-1	TRBV18	TRBD2	CASSPRLAGAEQFF	TGTGCCAGCTCACCCCGGCTAGCGGGGGCTGAGCAGTTCTTC
-	TRBJ1-2	TRBV25-1	-	CASTGGGLFGYTF	TGTGCCAGCACCGGAGGGGGTCTCTTTGGCTACACCTTC
-	TRBJ1-5	TRBV25-1	-	CASSEWGNQPQHF	TGTGCCAGCAGTGAATGGGGGAATCAGCCCCAGCATTTT
-	TRBJ2-6	TRBV28	-	CASSLNREVGGANVLTF	TGTGCCAGCAGTTTAAACAGGGAGGTGGGAGGGGCCAACGTCCTGACTTTC
-	TRBJ2-6	TRBV27	-	CASSLIGSSGANVLTF	TGTGCCAGCAGTTTAATAGGTAGCTCTGGGGCCAACGTCCTGACTTTC
-	TRBJ1-2	TRBV5-8	-	CASSLDHRYYGYTF	TGTGCCAGCAGCCTGGACCATCGATACTATGGCTACACCTTC
-	TRBJ2-5	TRBV4-1	-	CASSQDPGDGETQYF	TGCGCCAGCAGCCAAGACCCAGGGGATGGAGAGACCCAGTACTTC
once	TRBJ2-4	TRBV15	TRBD2	CATSGASGVKNIQYF	TGTGCCACCTCAGGGGCTAGCGGGGTAAAAAACATTCAGTACTTC
-	TRBJ1-4	TRBV25-1	TRBD1	CASSEGLGQAREKLFF	TGTGCCAGCAGTGAAGGGCTTGGACAGGCGCGTGAAAAACTGTTTTTT
-	TRBJ1-6	TRBV7-2	-	CASSVYGSGYNSPLHF	TGTGCCAGCAGCGTCTACGGGTCAGGGTATAATTCACCCCTCCACTTT
-	TRBJ2-5	TRBV27	TRBD1	CASNHRGGETQYF	TGTGCCAGCAACCACAGGGGCGGTGAGACCCAGTACTTC
-	TRBJ1-2	TRBV7-8	-	CASSPRGANGYTF	TGTGCCAGCAGCCCCCGGGGGGCGAACGGCTACACCTTC
-	TRBJ1-4	TRBV27	-	CASSHPLTSLGEKLFF	TGTGCCAGCAGTCACCCATTAACGTCCTTAGGAGAAAAACTGTTTTTT
-	TRBJ2-1	TRBV6-1	TRBD2	CASIAGARNEQFF	TGTGCCAGCATAGCGGGGGCTCGGAATGAGCAGTTCTTC
-	TRBJ1-5	TRBV19	TRBD1	CASSRDRGGQPQHF	TGTGCCAGTAGCCGGGACAGGGGAGGCCAGCCCCAGCATTTT
-	TRBJ2-3	TRBV4-3	-	CASSQGSGFTDTQYF	TGCGCCAGCAGCCAAGGATCAGGCTTCACAGATACGCAGTATTTT
few	TRBJ1-5	TRBV27	-	CASSLLISPQHF	TGTGCCAGCAGTTTATTGATCAGCCCCCAGCATTTT
-	TRBJ2-5	TRBV11-3	-	CASSLGGGRETQYF	TGTGCCAGCAGCTTAGGGGGGGGCCGGGAGACCCAGTACTTC
-	TRBJ2-3	TRBV29-1	TRBD1	CSVVLYLSAGGRTDTQYF	TGCAGCGTTGTATTGTATTTATCGGCAGGGGGTCGGACAGATACGCAGTATTTT
-	TRBJ2-7	TRBV15	-	CATSRDREGALSYEQYF	TGTGCCACCAGCAGAGATAGAGAGGGAGCGCTCTCCTACGAGCAGTACTTC
once	TRBJ1-1	TRBV27	-	CASSLRSTRSEAFF	TGTGCCAGCAGTTTAAGGTCGACAAGGTCTGAAGCTTTCTTT
-	TRBJ2-7	TRBV18	-	CASSIGGAEQYF	TGTGCCAGCTCAATTGGTGGGGCCGAGCAGTACTTC
-	TRBJ2-7	TRBV10-1	-	CASSRDMGDEQYF	TGCGCCAGCAGTCGGGACATGGGGGACGAGCAGTACTTC
once	TRBJ2-7	TRBV6-1	TRBD1	CASSGTGELHEQYF	TGTGCCAGCAGTGGGACAGGGGAATTACACGAGCAGTACTTC
-	TRBJ2-5	TRBV6-9	-	CASSLQETHQETQYF	TGTGCCAGCAGTTTGCAGGAAACACACCAAGAGACCCAGTACTTC
-	TRBJ1-1	TRBV30	-	CAWTRGLSTEAFF	TGTGCCTGGACCAGGGGCTTGTCCACTGAAGCTTTCTTT
-	TRBJ2-1	TRBV7-9	TRBD2	CASSPRTSGGTYNEQFF	TGTGCCAGCAGCCCTCGGACTAGCGGGGGGACTTACAATGAGCAGTTCTTC
-	TRBJ2-1	TRBV4-1	TRBD2	CASSQILAGGLSSYNEQFF	TGCGCCAGCAGCCAAATATTAGCGGGGGGCCTAAGCTCCTACAATGAGCAGTTCTTC
-	TRBJ1-5	TRBV6-6	-	CASSRDSNQPQHF	TGTGCCAGCAGTCGGGACAGCAATCAGCCCCAGCATTTT
-	TRBJ2-1	TRBV19	-	CASSKDSSTYNEQFF	TGTGCCAGTAGTAAGGACAGCTCGACCTACAATGAGCAGTTCTTC
-	TRBJ2-2	TRBV19	-	CASSTLGLNTPDGYANTGELFF	TGTGCCAGTAGTACCCTCGGACTCAATACCCCGGACGGATACGCGAACACCGGGGAGCTGTTTTTT
once	TRBJ1-5	TRBV6-1	-	CASSEVWGYQPQHF	TGTGCCAGCAGTGAGGTTTGGGGTTATCAGCCCCAGCATTTT
-	TRBJ2-7	TRBV6-1	-	CASRTDSYEQYF	TGTGCCAGCAGGACAGACTCCTACGAGCAGTACTTC
-	TRBJ2-7	TRBV27	-	CASSLWVQSPYEQYF	TGTGCCAGCAGTTTATGGGTCCAATCCCCCTACGAGCAGTACTTC
-	TRBJ2-4	TRBV30	TRBD2	CAWSENPGSGVF	TGTGCCTGGAGTGAAAACCCGGGGAGCGGGGTATTC
-	TRBJ1-2	TRBV5-1	-	CASSWTRDAGYTF	TGCGCCAGCAGCTGGACCCGGGACGCCGGCTACACCTTC
-	TRBJ2-5	TRBV27	-	CASRAVSQTQYF	TGTGCCAGCAGGGCCGTTTCGCAGACCCAGTACTTC
-	TRBJ1-5	TRBV2	-	CASSLLGNQPQHF	TGTGCCAGCTCTCTGTTAGGCAATCAGCCCCAGCATTTT
-	TRBJ1-6	TRBV5-4	-	CASTAGTLSSYNSPLHF	TGTGCCAGCACCGCCGGGACTCTGAGCTCCTATAATTCACCCCTCCACTTT
-	TRBJ1-2	TRBV7-8	-	CASSQRGTPTPNYGYTF	TGTGCCAGCAGCCAAAGAGGGACACCAACCCCTAACTATGGCTACACCTTC
-	TRBJ1-4	TRBV4-1	-	CASSQSSSFGISTTNEKLFF	TGCGCCAGCAGCCAATCCTCGAGTTTCGGGATTTCTACAACTAATGAAAAACTGTTTTTT
-	TRBJ2-6	TRBV10-3	TRBD2	CAITPGLATDSGANVLTF	TGTGCCATCACTCCGGGACTAGCTACCGACTCTGGGGCCAACGTCCTGACTTTC
-	TRBJ2-7	TRBV10-3	TRBD1	CAISNSGGHEQYF	TGTGCCATCAGCAATTCAGGGGGCCACGAGCAGTACTTC
-	TRBJ1-1	TRBV2	-	CASTIGTEAFF	TGTGCCAGCACGATAGGGACAGAAGCTTTCTTT
-	TRBJ2-7	TRBV4-1	TRBD1	CASSQHPGGGQGSYEQYF	TGCGCCAGCAGCCAACACCCAGGAGGGGGACAGGGGTCTTACGAGCAGTACTTC
once	TRBJ2-2	TRBV5-8	-	CASSFNPGELFF	TGTGCCAGCAGCTTTAACCCCGGGGAGCTGTTTTTT
-	TRBJ1-1	TRBV6-5	TRBD1	CASWRDRSLNTEAFF	TGTGCCAGCTGGAGGGACAGGTCGTTAAACACTGAAGCTTTCTTT
-	TRBJ1-5	TRBV21-1	-	CASSIPRVGNQPQHF	TGTGCCAGCAGCATCCCCAGGGTCGGCAATCAGCCCCAGCATTTT
-	TRBJ1-1	TRBV7-9	-	CASSPGTGIKFTEAFF	TGTGCCAGCAGCCCCGGGACCGGGATAAAGTTCACTGAAGCTTTCTTT
-	TRBJ2-7	TRBV5-1	TRBD2	CASSLRAGGGYEQYF	TGCGCCAGCAGCTTAAGGGCGGGCGGGGGGTACGAGCAGTACTTC
-	TRBJ2-5	TRBV5-1	TRBD1	CASSFHRGETQYF	TGCGCCAGCAGCTTCCACAGGGGTGAGACCCAGTACTTC
-	TRBJ2-2	TRBV18	TRBD2	CASSRTSGGSVTGELFF	TGTGCCAGCTCCCGTACTAGCGGGGGATCTGTTACCGGGGAGCTGTTTTTT
-	TRBJ1-1	TRBV6-5	-	CASSYRGILGGEAFF	TGTGCCAGCAGTTACCGCGGTATCCTGGGGGGTGAAGCTTTCTTT